A selection of T cell receptor beta chains follows, all from one sample in a study of CD8+CD57+ T cells in acquired aplastic anemia. MiXCR was run by TCRdb on the reads, yielding one entry per CDR3 protein. The sample holds 35,000 to 40,000 distinct CDR3 sequences; around 76% are singletons and the top ten take approximately 22%. Material: sorted CD4+, CD8+, or CD8+CD57+ T cells (not recorded which) from PBMCs. The receptors derive from a human donor in good health, serving as a control. Both conserved end residues are part of each CDR3. A D gene is named only where the DNA matches it firmly. Clone sizes are given selectively: once, few, many, or a class where the clone is expanded.

>TRBV11-2|TRBD1|.|TRBJ2-1
TGTGCCAGCACTGTCCCACAGGGGCGCCGCCCTGTCGGCAATGAGCAGTTCTTC
CASTVPQGRRPVGNEQFF
>TRBV24-1|TRBD1|.|TRBJ2-2
TGTGCCACCAGAGAACCGGGGACAGGGGACACCGGGGAGCTGTTTTTT
CATREPGTGDTGELFF
>TRBV25-1|TRBD1|once|TRBJ1-2
TGTGCCAACAGTGAATTTGTAGGGGGCAACTATGGCTACACCTTC
CANSEFVGGNYGYTF
>TRBV15|.|.|TRBJ1-4
TGTGCCACCAGCTCCCGCCCGTTGAAAAAACTGTTTTTT
CATSSRPLKKLFF
>TRBV15|.|once|TRBJ2-3
TGTGCCATCAGCACCCTCGGGAGCACAGATACGCAGTATTTT
CAISTLGSTDTQYF
>TRBV20-1|TRBD1|.|TRBJ1-1
TGCAGTGCTAGAGCTAGACAGGGATGGAACACTGAAGCTTTCTTT
CSARARQGWNTEAFF
>TRBV20-1|TRBD1|.|TRBJ1-6
TGCAGTGCTAGGGGGACAGGCGGTAATTCACCCCTCCACTTT
CSARGTGGNSPLHF
>TRBV20-1|.|.|TRBJ1-1
TGCAGTGCCACCAAGTTGGGGAACAGGGCGCCCTTGAACACTGAAGCTTTCTTT
CSATKLGNRAPLNTEAFF
>TRBV24-1|TRBD1|.|TRBJ2-5
TGTGCCACCAGTGAGGCAGGGGGTTCCTGGCAAGAGACCCAGTACTTC
CATSEAGGSWQETQYF
>TRBV20-1|.|.|TRBJ2-7
TGCAGTGCTTCCCCTCGGAGGTCCTACGAGCAGTACTTC
CSASPRRSYEQYF
>TRBV20-1|TRBD1|once|TRBJ1-1
TGCAGCATTAGGGGGCGGGTGGACGTCGAAGCTTTCTTT
CSIRGRVDVEAFF
>TRBV4-3|.|many|TRBJ1-4
TGCGCCAGCAGCCAAGATGGCCTGAGGCAGAATCGGCTGTTTTTT
CASSQDGLRQNRLFF
>TRBV7-9|TRBD1|.|TRBJ2-7
TGTGCCAGCAGTCCCGGGACAGGGGGGTACTTC
CASSPGTGGYF
>TRBV25-1|.|.|TRBJ1-2
TGTGCCAGCAGTACCCCCGGAGGGTTCTGGGGCTACACCTTC
CASSTPGGFWGYTF